A selection of T cell receptor beta chains follows, all from one sample in a study of blood T cell repertoires in COVID-19. Method: immunoSEQ multiplex PCR; TCRdb's copy keeps in-frame clones and lacks some. The sample yields hundreds of thousands of clones, 83% seen once. Sample: PBMCs or T cells enriched from blood (not recorded which). Receptors originate from a woman in her forties who had been exposed to COVID-19. Each CDR3 is given with its conserved first and last residue. Each record gives: J gene, V gene, D gene, clone size, CDR3 protein, CDR3 DNA. D genes are given only for firm matches. Some rows have no size entry. The others give once, few or many, or a class for an expanded clone.

TRBJ2-2 | TRBV9 | TRBD1 | NA | CASSVRQGDTGELFF | TGTGCCAGCAGCGTCCGACAGGGGGACACCGGGGAGCTGTTTTTT
TRBJ2-3 | TRBV12-5 | TRBD2 | NA | CASGQGLAGMGAQYF | TGTGCTAGTGGCCAGGGACTAGCGGGGATGGGGGCGCAGTATTTT
TRBJ1-2 | TRBV18 | NA | NA | CASSRGSESIANYGYTF | TGTGCCAGCTCACGAGGATCCGAGTCGATAGCTAACTATGGCTACACCTTC
TRBJ1-4 | TRBV7-6 | NA | few | CASSLWRDEKLFF | TGTGCCAGCAGCTTATGGCGGGATGAAAAACTGTTTTTT
TRBJ1-3 | TRBV4-2 | TRBD1 | NA | CASSQVDRGGFGNTIYF | TGTGCCAGCAGCCAAGTGGACAGGGGCGGTTTTGGAAACACCATATATTTT
TRBJ1-1 | TRBV2 | TRBD1 | NA | CASSEIGTGLAFF | TGTGCCAGCAGTGAGATTGGGACAGGGCTAGCTTTCTTT
TRBJ1-5 | TRBV28 | TRBD1 | NA | CAIKKQGVGNQPQHF | TGTGCCATCAAGAAACAGGGGGTAGGCAATCAGCCCCAGCATTTT
TRBJ2-7 | TRBV5-1 | NA | NA | CASSATRDEQYF | TGCGCCAGCAGCGCAACCCGGGACGAGCAGTACTTC
TRBJ2-1 | TRBV5-6 | NA | NA | CASSGAGGAGNEQFF | TGTGCCAGCAGCGGGGCAGGTGGGGCAGGGAATGAGCAGTTCTTC
TRBJ1-2 | TRBV11-2 | TRBD1 | NA | CASTHRGGGDYGYTF | TGTGCCAGCACCCATAGAGGGGGCGGCGACTATGGCTACACCTTC
TRBJ1-1 | TRBV6-5 | NA | NA | CASSLQRANTEAFF | TGTGCCAGCAGTTTGCAGAGGGCGAACACTGAAGCTTTCTTT
TRBJ1-3 | TRBV18 | NA | few | CASSPLISGSSSGNTIYF | TGTGCCAGCTCACCACTTATCTCCGGTTCCTCCTCTGGAAACACCATATATTTT
TRBJ2-7 | TRBV28 | TRBD1 | NA | CASSSGTGAYEQYF | TGTGCCAGCAGTTCCGGGACAGGGGCCTACGAGCAGTACTTC
TRBJ2-2 | TRBV5-4 | TRBD1 | NA | CASSLGGRADGELFF | TGTGCCAGCAGCTTAGGGGGCAGGGCGGACGGGGAGCTGTTTTTT
TRBJ1-1 | TRBV11-2 | TRBD1 | NA | CASGQGLDTEAFF | TGTGCCAGCGGACAGGGGTTGGACACTGAAGCTTTCTTT
TRBJ2-3 | TRBV19 | NA | few | CASSIRVAGTDTQYF | TGTGCCAGTAGTATTCGCGTAGCGGGCACAGATACGCAGTATTTT
TRBJ2-3 | TRBV24-1 | NA | once | CATSTRGDTDTQYF | TGTGCCACCAGTACCAGGGGGGACACAGATACGCAGTATTTT
TRBJ1-1 | TRBV25-1 | NA | NA | CASSESGQPNTEAFF | TGTGCCAGCAGTGAAAGTGGACAGCCGAACACTGAAGCTTTCTTT
TRBJ2-7 | TRBV28 | TRBD2 | NA | CASSLAGGASLYEQYF | TGTGCCAGCAGCCTGGCGGGGGGAGCAAGTCTTTACGAGCAGTACTTC
TRBJ1-5 | TRBV27 | TRBD1 | NA | CASRTGTGDQPQHF | TGTGCCAGTAGAACCGGGACAGGGGATCAGCCCCAGCATTTT
TRBJ1-3 | TRBV7-3 | NA | NA | CASSPDGGGGNTIYF | TGTGCCAGCAGCCCCGACGGGGGAGGCGGAAACACCATATATTTT
TRBJ1-1 | TRBV5-1 | NA | NA | CASSFLGGYTEAFF | TGCGCCAGCAGCTTCCTCGGGGGTTACACTGAAGCTTTCTTT
TRBJ1-6 | TRBV5-6 | TRBD1 | NA | CASSPRTGGSYNSPLHF | TGTGCCAGCAGCCCCCGGACAGGGGGCTCCTATAATTCACCCCTCCACTTT
TRBJ2-2 | TRBV5-4 | NA | NA | CAYHSRGTGELFF | TGTGCCTATCATAGCAGGGGCACCGGGGAGCTGTTTTTT
TRBJ1-4 | TRBV6-1 | NA | NA | CASSEGRGPRNEKLFF | TGTGCCAGCAGTGAAGGGCGGGGTCCCCGTAATGAAAAACTGTTTTTT
TRBJ1-2 | TRBV5-1 | TRBD1 | once | CASSSTGGHYGYTF | TGCGCCAGCAGCTCCACAGGGGGCCACTATGGCTACACCTTC
TRBJ1-1 | TRBV12-3/TRBV12-4 | NA | NA | CASSLGQTEAFF | TGTGCCAGCAGCTTAGGACAGACAGAAGCTTTCTTT
TRBJ2-5 | TRBV4-2 | TRBD1 | once | CASSQGQGGETQYF | TGTGCCAGCAGCCAAGGACAGGGGGGGGAGACCCAGTACTTC
TRBJ1-1 | TRBV24-1 | TRBD1 | NA | CATSGSQGGLDTEAFF | TGTGCCACCAGTGGCTCACAGGGGGGCCTCGACACTGAAGCTTTCTTT
TRBJ1-6 | TRBV18 | NA | NA | CASSPYRTANSPLHF | TGTGCCAGCTCACCATATAGGACAGCGAATTCACCCCTCCACTTT
TRBJ2-2 | TRBV9 | NA | NA | CASSVEQGANTGELFF | TGTGCCAGCAGCGTAGAACAGGGCGCGAACACCGGGGAGCTGTTTTTT
TRBJ2-7 | TRBV19 | NA | NA | CASSIQRTYEQYF | TGTGCCAGTAGTATTCAGCGTACCTACGAGCAGTACTTC
TRBJ2-7 | TRBV6-5 | NA | NA | CASRQYYEQYF | TGTGCCAGCAGACAGTACTACGAGCAGTACTTC
TRBJ2-5 | TRBV2 | TRBD1 | NA | CASSEGVQGWTQYF | TGTGCCAGCAGTGAAGGGGTACAGGGGTGGACCCAGTACTTC
TRBJ1-1 | TRBV28 | NA | NA | CASSTGQGLFEAFF | TGTGCCAGCAGTACGGGACAAGGCCTATTTGAAGCTTTCTTT
TRBJ1-2 | TRBV6-5 | TRBD1 | NA | CASSPGQNYGYTF | TGTGCCAGCAGTCCGGGACAGAACTATGGCTACACCTTC
TRBJ1-6 | TRBV28 | NA | NA | CASSPGGGSSYNSPLHF | TGTGCCAGCAGTCCCGGGGGGGGGAGCTCCTATAATTCACCCCTCCACTTT
TRBJ2-1 | TRBV7-9 | NA | NA | CASSQMDSYNEQFF | TGTGCCAGCAGCCAGATGGACAGTTACAATGAGCAGTTCTTC
TRBJ1-2 | TRBV25-1 | NA | NA | CASSEYLANYGYTF | TGTGCCAGCAGTGAATACTTAGCTAACTATGGCTACACCTTC
TRBJ2-1 | TRBV7-2 | TRBD2 | NA | CASSSHGGAYNEQFF | TGTGCCAGCAGCTCACACGGGGGGGCCTACAATGAGCAGTTCTTC
TRBJ1-2 | TRBV2 | TRBD1 | NA | CASRGTGHDGYTF | TGTGCCAGCAGGGGGACAGGCCATGATGGCTACACCTTC
TRBJ1-5 | TRBV6-2/TRBV6-3 | NA | NA | CASSLWGGGQPQHF | TGTGCCAGCAGCCTCTGGGGGGGCGGTCAGCCCCAGCATTTT
TRBJ1-1 | TRBV2 | NA | NA | CASRLTGMNTEAFF | TGTGCCAGCAGACTTACAGGGATGAACACTGAAGCTTTCTTT
TRBJ1-3 | TRBV7-9 | NA | once | CASSSLSGNTIYF | TGTGCCAGCAGCTCCCTCTCTGGAAACACCATATATTTT
TRBJ2-3 | TRBV5-1 | TRBD2 | NA | CASSPLLTGGPGDTQYF | TGCGCCAGCAGCCCTCTCCTCACGGGGGGGCCGGGGGATACGCAGTATTTT
TRBJ1-3 | TRBV9 | NA | NA | CASSAQENTIYF | TGTGCCAGCAGCGCACAGGAAAACACCATATATTTT
TRBJ1-1 | TRBV10-3 | TRBD1 | few | CAISESPGTGGVKYTEAFF | TGTGCCATCAGTGAGTCACCCGGGACAGGGGGCGTGAAGTACACTGAAGCTTTCTTT
TRBJ1-4 | TRBV7-9 | NA | once | CASSLSRGSTNEKLFF | TGTGCCAGCAGCTTATCCAGGGGTTCAACTAATGAAAAACTGTTTTTT
TRBJ2-5 | TRBV24-1 | NA | NA | CATSMGGSGETQYF | TGTGCCACCAGTATGGGAGGTTCGGGAGAGACCCAGTACTTC
TRBJ2-2 | TRBV5-1 | NA | NA | CASSLNTGNTGELFF | TGCGCCAGCAGCTTGAATACGGGGAACACCGGGGAGCTGTTTTTT
TRBJ1-2 | TRBV30 | NA | few | CAWTALRNYGYTF | TGTGCCTGGACGGCGCTGCGGAACTATGGCTACACCTTC
TRBJ1-1 | TRBV29-1 | TRBD1 | NA | CSVMDRKNSFMNTEAFF | TGCAGCGTTATGGACAGGAAAAACTCATTCATGAACACTGAAGCTTTCTTT
TRBJ2-7 | TRBV7-8 | TRBD1 | NA | CASSASGTGPYEQYF | TGTGCCAGCAGCGCGTCCGGGACAGGTCCCTACGAGCAGTACTTC
TRBJ2-2 | TRBV12-5 | TRBD2 | once | CASAPRGGAEIGELFF | TGTGCTAGTGCCCCTCGGGGGGGGGCTGAGATCGGGGAGCTGTTTTTT
TRBJ2-1 | TRBV27 | NA | NA | CASAVVSSYNEQFF | TGTGCCAGCGCCGTAGTGTCCTCCTACAATGAGCAGTTCTTC
TRBJ2-6 | TRBV27 | NA | NA | CASSTRDTTGANVLTF | TGTGCCAGCAGTACACGGGACACCACTGGGGCCAACGTCCTGACTTTC
TRBJ1-1 | TRBV19 | TRBD1 | NA | CASTRGQAVNTEAFF | TGTGCCAGTACCCGTGGACAGGCTGTGAACACTGAAGCTTTCTTT
TRBJ2-1 | TRBV5-4 | NA | NA | CASSEVAGLLNEQFF | TGTGCCAGCAGCGAGGTTGCGGGCCTCTTAAATGAGCAGTTCTTC
TRBJ2-3 | TRBV9 | TRBD2 | NA | CASSPQSDGGTDTQYF | TGTGCCAGCAGCCCCCAGTCGGACGGGGGGACAGATACGCAGTATTTT
TRBJ1-1 | TRBV15 | NA | NA | CATSTDSNTEAFF | TGTGCCACCAGCACGGACAGCAACACTGAAGCTTTCTTT